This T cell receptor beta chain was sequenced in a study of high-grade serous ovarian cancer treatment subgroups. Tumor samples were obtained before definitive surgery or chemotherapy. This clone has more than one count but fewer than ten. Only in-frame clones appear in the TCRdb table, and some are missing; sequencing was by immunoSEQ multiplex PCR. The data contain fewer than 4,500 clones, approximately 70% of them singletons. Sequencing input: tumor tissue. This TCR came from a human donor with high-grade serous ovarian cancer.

CDR3 in amino acids: CASSLWNQPQHF. DNA for the CDR3: TGTGCCAGCAGCTTGTGGAATCAGCCCCAGCATTTT. The chain recombines TRBV13 with TRBJ1-5; D uncertain. The CDR3 spans 12 residues. Germline assignment: CDR1 PRHDT and CDR2 FYEKMQ (reference sequence). V lost 3 bases and J 4 bases, leaving 4 bases between the germline ends. The variable domain in full, with the rest retrieved from reference TRBV13 and TRBJ1-5, is AAGVIQSPRHLIKEKRETATLKCYPIPRHDTVYWYQQGPGQDPQFLISFYEKMQSDKGSIPDRFSAQQFSDYHSELNMSSLELGDSALYFCASSLWNQPQHFGDGTRLSIL.